This T cell receptor (beta chain) was obtained from a study of cytomegalovirus exposure and HLA in healthy donors (dated by TCRdb to about 2017). At the level of the whole study: In an earlier analysis of approximately 500 of the donors, 276 Gb of sequence data and some 100 million unique TCR beta sequences from 180 million or so T cells were reported. To predict cytomegalovirus infection status, the study combined high-throughput TCR immunosequencing, statistical association of individual TCRs with disease status, and machine learning. A later genetic analysis took genome-wide SNP genotypes for 398 of the 666 donors and used that subset as a discovery cohort. Besides the first cohort of some 670 subjects, a separate validation cohort made up of over 95 different subjects was used. The study was designed to test whether signatures of past pathogen exposure could be identified by cataloging public T cell receptors. Both class I and class II loci were covered by HLA typing, at four-digit resolution. An earlier analysis of several hundred of the donors applied high-throughput TCR beta sequencing to assess whether each TCR beta V gene segment acted as functional or pseudogenic. The study profiled the T cell repertoires of hundreds of subjects by immunosequencing and related them to cytomegalovirus serostatus. Rather than using new phenotypic data, the later analysis identified candidate immune exposures from TCR beta sequences and from how often those sequences occurred across donors. Among a few hundred genotyped donors of the cohort, an average of roughly 240,000 unique TCR beta nucleotide sequences were sequenced per donor, roughly a sixth of them non-productive. Of the 300 to 400 genotyped donors, around 81% fell in the genetic ancestry cluster associated with self-reported Caucasian donors. Typing coverage differed by locus: A, B, C, DRB1 and DQB1 were typed in roughly 629-630 donors, DQA1 in 500 to 550, DPA1 in 606, and DPB1 in just under 490. Approximately 300 gigabases of sequencing data and around 85 million unique TCR sequences made up an early release that covered under 750 HLA-typed donors. Every discovery cohort repertoire had been produced on one sequencing platform. In a later analysis, previously published TCR beta repertoires from about 640 donors were re-analyzed and high-resolution HLA genotyping was added so that TCR occurrence patterns could be studied. Because of strong linkage in the cohort, roughly five DR-DQ haplotypes were treated as single units for association and clustering. Alongside the repertoire data, information on donor age, sex, ethnicity and CMV serostatus was compiled.

After removal of 5 bases from V and 4 bases from J, the junction retains 2 bases not matched to a gene. The CDR3, from cysteine to phenylalanine, totals 13 residues. Kept here is only the CDR3 DNA, which spans 39 bases and is read in frame from base 1. The germline V gene provides CDR1 MNHEY and CDR2 SVGAGI. The cohort consisted of 670 or so healthy bone marrow donors. All cohort members were sampled while nominally healthy, although unrecorded immune exposures were likely present. The donor tested CMV seronegative, placing the donor among the 300 to 400 seronegative members of the cohort. A peripheral blood sample was collected from each donor, and TCR beta sequencing was performed on peripheral blood mononuclear cells. Genomic DNA extraction from the blood cell samples was performed with the Qiagen DNeasy Blood Extraction Kit. About this clone: Its antigen is not yet known. No much larger clonotype is one base removed from it; base qualities were not supplied.

Results and caveats for the whole study, not just this receptor: Roughly uniform sequencing depth across donors was assumed in presence/absence analyses, although this assumption may not hold. Because HLA typing was unavailable for some donors at each locus, only the typed subset was used in association tests. According to the authors, the approach could potentially be generalized to other disease states and immunological phenotypes. When HLA alleles, especially DR and DQ, strongly co-occurred, attributing TCR associations to individual alleles was difficult. In a later genetic analysis, fewer N-insertions in productive TCRs were reported among donors in an Asian-associated ancestry cluster than the roughly 700-donor mean. For the cohort, immune exposure information was limited to CMV serostatus. In a later analysis, HLA-associated TCR beta chains were found to be more clonally expanded and to have lower generation probabilities than equally common non-associated chains. The 87-base-pair reads could not distinguish some IMGT-functional V segments, including TRBV6-2 and TRBV6-3, so those segments were excluded. In a later analysis, about 17,000 TCR beta sequences were associated with specific HLA alleles at a false discovery rate of 0.05. In an earlier analysis of fewer than 750 of the donors, most TCR beta V segments were observed in productive rearrangements about 87% or about 30% of the time, broadly matching IMGT annotations. Most TCR sequences were seen in very few donors, while some public TCRs were found in many individuals. Most CMV-associated TCR beta chains appeared to be HLA-restricted in a later analysis, and the HLA associations seemed to be driven largely by CMV exposure. Several of the top co-occurrence clusters appeared to be linked to parvovirus B19, influenza, CMV and Epstein-Barr virus, according to a later analysis. This cohort had only TCR beta chains sequenced, and the lack of alpha or paired-chain data limited which features could be detected. Correlated functional status among segregating V segments might be attributable to linkage disequilibrium, but an unknown experimental factor could not be ruled out. A further reported finding was that TCR beta sequences accurately predicted the HLA-A and HLA-B alleles for most subjects in the first cohort. In the study, some 160 TCR beta chains were listed as associated with cytomegalovirus. In a later analysis, TCR association rates were found to vary across HLA loci, with the most associated TCRs seen for DRB1 alleles and the fewest for HLA-C alleles. In vitro tests confirmed that a few of the cytomegalovirus-associated TCR beta chains recognize cytomegalovirus antigens. The earlier analysis of approximately 560 of the donors excluded some 15 rarely observed V segments, including chromosome 9 orphons, because counts were too low. A group of highly shared sequence variants was considered likely to be a technical artifact of the sequencing pipeline. In a later genetic analysis, a missense DCLRE1C variant was associated with V-gene and J-gene trimming of TCR beta chains, and the association was replicated in an independent cohort. In both the original and validation cohorts, the classifier was reported to diagnose cytomegalovirus status with high specificity and sensitivity.

To prepare the library, the immunoSEQ multiplex PCR assay was applied. The multiplex PCR relied on a mix of 60 forward primers for TCR Vbeta segments and 13 reverse primers for TCR Jbeta segments. Amplification of the CDR3 region of rearranged TCR beta genes was performed with a multiplex PCR assay on genomic DNA. The amplified TCR beta libraries were sequenced on the Illumina HiSeq System as 87-base-pair reads. Concerning the study's data processing: A later analysis counted approximately 74 million unique TCR beta chains across the 550 to 700 repertoires, and some 11 million of these chains were shared by at least two donors. Raw reads were error-corrected and collapsed into unique sequences by a nearest-neighbor algorithm in which closely related sequences were merged to remove PCR and sequencing errors. V, D and J gene segments were assigned by aligning CDR3 sequences to IMGT reference sequences. Each retained sequence needed at least a six-nucleotide match to both a V gene segment and a J gene segment. Rearrangements were classified as productive when the CDR3 lacked stop codons and remained in frame with V and J, and all other rearrangements were classified as non-productive. Following IMGT convention, CDR3 was defined as the stretch from the second conserved V-encoded cysteine up to the conserved J-encoded phenylalanine. Sequences without an unambiguous match to a single V gene segment were excluded from the earlier analysis of about 600 of the donors. An earlier analysis of approximately 590 of the donors called V segments functional above 56.7% productive rearrangements and segregating when the between-donor standard deviation exceeded 5%. A statistical classification framework was built to diagnose cytomegalovirus status from the catalog of TCR beta chain sequences. V and J gene assignment, in a later analysis, came from comparing TCR nucleotide sequences with IMGT/GENE-DB human TR gene sequences. Using the TCRdist pipeline, a later analysis assigned CDR3 sequences along with most-parsimonious VDJ recombination scenarios. In a later analysis, each TCR beta chain was defined by its CDR3 amino acid sequence together with its V-gene family, and reads without a unique V-gene family were excluded. As a way to deal with suspected cross-contamination and a sequencing artifact, a later analysis dropped approximately 590 nucleotide sequences that were highly shared and had low generation probability. In a later analysis, a clonal expansion index was calculated for each public chain from normalized within-repertoire ranks of inferred template counts. A later analysis computed generation probabilities with a VDJ recombination model fitted to out-of-frame rearrangements, and checked the results against IGoR. Hypergeometric tests were used in a later analysis to score TCR-TCR, TCR-HLA and TCR-CMV co-occurrence, with a repertoire-size bias correction applied to the TCR pairs. False discovery rates were estimated in a later analysis by permuting HLA or CMV assignments 20 times. In a later analysis, co-occurring TCRs were grouped using DBSCAN, and TCRdist sequence similarity was added for clustering within HLA-allele-positive subsets. For co-occurrence clustering, repertoires with fewer than 30,000 or more than 120,000 public chains were excluded, along with four to six repertoires with anomalous nucleotide sharing. Held by TCRdb, this immuneACCESS table contains in-frame sequences only and omits some clones. Under half of the omission traces to an unresolved V gene where checked; the cause of the rest is unknown. For V, J and clone size, that table is used; D and trimming come from the DNA. The table for this sample lists about 98,000 clones; over 65% of them were counted only once. In total, the top ten clones hold approximately 1.8% of the sample.

This receptor was identified in a male donor in good health and CMV-seronegative. The chain is encoded by TRBV6-5 joined to TRBJ2-1; 7 of the junction bases match TRBD2. Sequenced input: PBMCs. The CDR3 sequence is CASSPGGYNEQFF. Here is the DNA: TGTGCCAGCAGTCCGGGGGGTTACAATGAGCAGTTCTTC.